This paragraph covers one T cell receptor (beta chain) sequence. The authors' processing: Cell counts per sample came from amplifying reference gene primers. Clones were read by immunoSEQ multiplex PCR, and TCRdb kept only the in-frame ones, dropping some. V and J calls and clone size are as listed in that table; D and trimming were resolved from the DNA. This table holds fewer than 350,000 clones, roughly 87% found once. This specimen comes from a study of blood T cell repertoires in COVID-19. The wider study: Spain, Italy and the United States supplied samples that represented acute and convalescent COVID-19. Sample material is recorded as cDNA or gDNA derived from T cells, B-cell-depleted T cells, or PBMCs.

CDR3 size: 14 residues. The trim removed 7 bases at V and 5 bases at J, leaving 11 bases unmatched. The V gene's germline CDR1 is SQVTM and CDR2 ANQGSEA. Donors in Cohort 3 counted as recovered after two negative PCRs, clearance, or symptom resolution. The rearrangement joins TRBV29-1 to TRBJ1-1; TRBD1 matches 9 bases. The sequence was obtained from a woman in her thirties or forties who had recovered from COVID-19. The sequenced sample consisted of PBMCs or T cells enriched from blood (not recorded which). CDR3 in DNA: TGCAGCGCCACCCCGGGACAGGGAGGAACTGAAGCTTTCTTT. Translation: CSATPGQGGTEAFF.